Below, 11 T cell receptor beta chains from the same sample are listed, as sequenced in a study of blood T cell repertoires in COVID-19. Measured with immunoSEQ multiplex PCR; TCRdb has only the in-frame clones, and not every one. The sample lists approximately 250,000 clones; about 91% were seen once. Sequencing used PBMCs or T cells enriched from blood (not recorded which). The source of these receptors is a woman in her 40s with acute COVID-19.

This clone was seen a few times. J is TRBJ1-2 and V is TRBV6-5; 7 nucleotides agree with TRBD1. Germline V gene data show CDR1 as MNHEY and CDR2 as SVGAGI. The CDR3 totals 14 residues. V dropped 5 bases and J dropped 4; count of bases not matched to a gene: 7. CDR3 sequence reads: CASSNDRASYGYTF. CDR3 coding DNA: TGTGCCAGCAGTAATGACAGGGCTTCCTATGGCTACACCTTC.

The count of this clone is one. The V call is TRBV28, the J call TRBJ2-1; 12 bases line up with TRBD2. The CDR3 totals 17 residues. Germline lookup yields CDR1 MDHEN and CDR2 SYDVKM. The V and J ends lost 3 bases and 7 bases, in that order; junction bases with no gene match: 10. CDR3 coding DNA: TGTGCCAGCAGTTTCCCCACTAGCGGGAGGACCCAGAATGAGCAGTTCTTC. Protein sequence: CASSFPTSGRTQNEQFF. Full variable domain (rest looked up from reference TRBV28 and TRBJ2-1): DVKVTQSSRYLVKRTGEKVFLECVQDMDHENMFWYRQDPGLGLRLIYFSYDVKMKEKGDIPEGYSVSREKKERFSLILESASTNQTSMYLCASSFPTSGRTQNEQFFGPGTRLTVL.

As concerns this clone: This specimen includes other DNA sequences encoding the same CDR3. This chain uses TRBV19 with TRBJ2-7; possibly TRBD1 for D (5 bases). CDR3 length equals 16 residues. CDR1 and CDR2 (germline): LNHDA, SQIVND (reference sequence). V gave up 6 bases and J gave up 2 bases, with 20 bases separating them. The CDR3 reads CASRPSQGGVPYEQYF. Here the CDR3 DNA reads TGTGCCAGTAGACCATCTCAGGGTGGTGTTCCCTACGAGCAGTACTTC.

The J gene is TRBJ1-3, the V gene TRBV5-1, with a weak D call TRBD1 (5 bases). Germline V CDR1 and CDR2: SGHRS, YFSETQ. The CDR3 sequence is 16 residues long. The V gene lost 0 bases and the J gene lost 4 bases, with 14 bases spanning the gap. The CDR3 protein is CASSLAGGQFGNTIYF. In nucleotides, the CDR3 is TGCGCCAGCAGCTTGGCCGGTGGACAATTCGGAAACACCATATATTTT.

The chain uses TRBV11-2 and TRBJ2-2, with TRBD1 matching over 9 bases. After removal of 8 bases from V and 6 bases from J, the junction contained 10 bases not matched to a gene. CDR1 and CDR2 from the germline V gene are SGHAT and FQNNGV. The CDR3 consists of 15 residues. Here the CDR3 reads CASDVGQGYAGELFF. CDR3 bases: TGTGCCAGCGACGTAGGACAGGGGTATGCCGGGGAGCTGTTTTTT.

This chain links TRBV10-3 with TRBJ1-1; D is possibly TRBD1 (6 bases). This CDR3 spans 13 amino acids. The germline gives CDR1 ENHRY, CDR2 SYGVKD. V lost 6 bases and J 9 bases, leaving 17 bases between the germline ends. This CDR3 is CAIRDRDNYQAFF. CDR3 DNA: TGTGCCATCAGAGACCGGGACAATTATCAAGCTTTCTTT.

This chain connects TRBV7-9 to TRBJ1-1; no clear D gene. Deletions cut 8 bases from V and 0 bases from J, with 16 bases between. The germline V gene encodes CDR1 SEHNR and CDR2 FQNEAQ (reference sequence). The CDR3 spans 15 residues. The CDR3 DNA sequence: TGTGCCAGCGCCTACCCGGGAGGAATGAACACTGAAGCTTTCTTT. The encoded protein is CASAYPGGMNTEAFF.

The chain links TRBV5-8 to TRBJ2-1; a weak D match, TRBD2 (6 bases). Germline V gives CDR1 SGHTS, CDR2 YDEGEE. The V gene lost 2 bases and the J gene lost 12 bases, with 12 bases spanning the gap. The CDR3 consists of 12 residues. CDR3 residues: CASSLSVAAQFF. CDR3 nucleotides: TGTGCCAGCAGCTTATCAGTAGCGGCGCAGTTCTTC. The full variable domain, its missing parts supplied by reference TRBV5-8 and TRBJ2-1, is EAGVTQSPTHLIKTRGQQATLRCSPISGHTSVYWYQQALGLGLQFLLWYDEGEERNRGNFPPRFSGRQFPNYSSELNVNALELEDSALYLCASSLSVAAQFFGPGTRLTVL.

In this sample, this clone turned up once. The chain carries TRBV10-3 and TRBJ1-2; D not resolved. V lost 3 bases to trimming and J lost 3 bases, with 14 bases between them. CDR1 is ENHRY and CDR2 is SYGVKD in the germline V gene. This CDR3 is built from 15 residues. The CDR3 DNA sequence: TGTGCCATCAGTGAACGGGAGGCGGGTTACTATGGCTACACCTTC. Translated, it gives CAISEREAGYYGYTF.

The chain has TRBV7-9 and TRBJ1-4, with D hard to call. The germline CDR1 and CDR2 sequences are SEHNR and FQNEAQ (reference sequence). V was trimmed by 4 bases and J by 5 bases, leaving 11 bases between them. The CDR3 sequence is 14 residues long. CDR3 DNA: TGTGCCAGCAGCTCCCGGGGAGGGAATGAAAAACTGTTTTTT. Its translation: CASSSRGGNEKLFF.

The chain carries TRBV19 and TRBJ1-1, with 7 bases that match TRBD1. The length of the CDR3 is 14 residues. CDR1 is LNHDA, CDR2 SQIVND, per germline (reference sequence). The J segment lost 5 bases and the V segment lost 6 bases, leaving 9 bases of the junction unmatched. DNA for the CDR3: TGTGCCAGTAGGGGAAGACAGGGTCTAACTGAAGCTTTCTTT. It specifies CASRGRQGLTEAFF.